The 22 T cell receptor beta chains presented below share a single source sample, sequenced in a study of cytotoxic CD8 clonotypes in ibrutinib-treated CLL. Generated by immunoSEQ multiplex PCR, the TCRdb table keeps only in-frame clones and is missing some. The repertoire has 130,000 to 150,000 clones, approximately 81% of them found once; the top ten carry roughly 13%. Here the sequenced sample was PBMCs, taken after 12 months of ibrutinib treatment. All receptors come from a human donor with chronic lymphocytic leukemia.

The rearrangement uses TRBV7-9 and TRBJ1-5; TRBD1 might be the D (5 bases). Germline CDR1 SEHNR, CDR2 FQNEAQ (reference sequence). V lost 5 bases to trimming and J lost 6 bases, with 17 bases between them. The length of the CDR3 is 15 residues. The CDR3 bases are TGTGCCAGCAGCGAGGGACTGAACTACCGTCAGCCCCAGCATTTT. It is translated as CASSEGLNYRQPQHF.

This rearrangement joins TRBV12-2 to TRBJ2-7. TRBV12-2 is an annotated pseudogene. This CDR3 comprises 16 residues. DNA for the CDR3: TGTGCAAGTCGCTTAAGTACCGGGACGGACCCCTACGAGCAGTACTTC. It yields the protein CASRLSTGTDPYEQYF.

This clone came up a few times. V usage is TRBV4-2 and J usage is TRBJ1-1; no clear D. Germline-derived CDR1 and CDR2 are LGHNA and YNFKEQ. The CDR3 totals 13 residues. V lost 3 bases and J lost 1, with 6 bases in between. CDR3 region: CASSQGPNTEAFF. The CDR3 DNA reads TGTGCCAGCAGCCAGGGCCCGAACACTGAAGCTTTCTTT.

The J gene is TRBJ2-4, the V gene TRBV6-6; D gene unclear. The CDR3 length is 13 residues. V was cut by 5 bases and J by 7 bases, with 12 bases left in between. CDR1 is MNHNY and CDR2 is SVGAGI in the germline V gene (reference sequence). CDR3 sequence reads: CASSPLSTNIQYF. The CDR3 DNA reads TGTGCCAGCAGTCCCCTAAGTACCAACATTCAGTACTTC.

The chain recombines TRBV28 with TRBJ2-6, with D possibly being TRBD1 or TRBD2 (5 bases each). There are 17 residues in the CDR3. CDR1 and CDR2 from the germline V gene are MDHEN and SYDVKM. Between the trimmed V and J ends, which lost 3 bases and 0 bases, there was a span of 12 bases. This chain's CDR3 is CASSLRGVRSGANVLTF. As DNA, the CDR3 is TGTGCCAGCAGTTTGAGAGGGGTTCGCTCTGGGGCCAACGTCCTGACTTTC.

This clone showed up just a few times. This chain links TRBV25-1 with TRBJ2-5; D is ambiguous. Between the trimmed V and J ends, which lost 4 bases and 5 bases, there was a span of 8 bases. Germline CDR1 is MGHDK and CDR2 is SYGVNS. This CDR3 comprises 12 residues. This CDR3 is CASSGAGETQYF. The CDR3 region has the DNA TGTGCCAGCAGTGGAGCTGGGGAGACCCAGTACTTC.

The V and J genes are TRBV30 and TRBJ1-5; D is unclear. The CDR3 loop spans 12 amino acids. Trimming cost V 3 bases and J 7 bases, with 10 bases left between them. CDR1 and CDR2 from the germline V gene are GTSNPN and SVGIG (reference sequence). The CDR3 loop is CAWSSLGQPQHF. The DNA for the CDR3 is TGTGCCTGGAGCTCGTTGGGGCAGCCCCAGCATTTT.

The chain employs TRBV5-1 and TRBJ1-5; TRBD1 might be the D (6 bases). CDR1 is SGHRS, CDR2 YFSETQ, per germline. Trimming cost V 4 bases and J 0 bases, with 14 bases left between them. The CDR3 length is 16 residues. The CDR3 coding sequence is TGCGCCAGCAGCCCCGGGGACAATTATAGCAATCAGCCCCAGCATTTT. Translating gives CASSPGDNYSNQPQHF.

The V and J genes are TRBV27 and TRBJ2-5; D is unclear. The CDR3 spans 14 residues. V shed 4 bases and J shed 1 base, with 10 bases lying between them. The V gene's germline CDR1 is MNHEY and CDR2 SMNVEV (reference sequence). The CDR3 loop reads CASSSFRTQETQYF. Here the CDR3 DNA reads TGTGCCAGCAGTTCCTTCCGGACCCAAGAGACCCAGTACTTC.

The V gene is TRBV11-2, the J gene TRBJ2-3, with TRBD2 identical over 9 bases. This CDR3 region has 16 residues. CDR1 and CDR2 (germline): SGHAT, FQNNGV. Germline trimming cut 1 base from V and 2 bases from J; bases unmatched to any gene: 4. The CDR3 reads CASSLGTSVITDTQYF. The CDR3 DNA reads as TGTGCCAGCAGCTTAGGGACTAGCGTAATCACAGATACGCAGTATTTT.

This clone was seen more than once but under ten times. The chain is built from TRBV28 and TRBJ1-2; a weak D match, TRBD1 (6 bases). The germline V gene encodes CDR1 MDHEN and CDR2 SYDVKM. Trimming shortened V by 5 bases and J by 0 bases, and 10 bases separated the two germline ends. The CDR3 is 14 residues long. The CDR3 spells CASSRPGANYGYTF. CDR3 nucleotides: TGTGCCAGCAGTCGCCCAGGGGCTAACTATGGCTACACCTTC.

DNA for the CDR3: TGTGCCAGCAGTTACGGAGGGGAGGGGGCCAACGTCCTGACTTTC. Its protein product is CASSYGGEGANVLTF. The V gene is TRBV6-5, the J gene TRBJ2-6; a possible D gene is TRBD2 (6 bases). CDR3 length equals 15 residues. The V gene's germline CDR1 is MNHEY and CDR2 SVGAGI. Trimming took off 2 bases at V and 4 bases at J, with 9 bases between the two ends.

CDR3 coding DNA: TGTGCCAGCAGCGTACCGGGACAGGGGGCACTGGAGCAGTTCTTC. Amino acids: CASSVPGQGALEQFF. The J gene is TRBJ2-1, the V gene TRBV5-4; 12 bases line up with TRBD1. With 4 bases clipped from V and 10 bases from J, the junction kept 9 bases outside the gene matches. Germline lookup yields CDR1 SGHNT and CDR2 YYREEE (reference sequence). The CDR3 runs 15 residues.

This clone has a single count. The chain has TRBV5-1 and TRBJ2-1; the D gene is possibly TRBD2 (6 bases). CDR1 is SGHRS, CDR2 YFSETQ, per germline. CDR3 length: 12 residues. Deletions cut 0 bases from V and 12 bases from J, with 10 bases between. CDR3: CASSLVLGLQFF. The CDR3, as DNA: TGCGCCAGCAGCTTGGTACTGGGACTGCAGTTCTTC.

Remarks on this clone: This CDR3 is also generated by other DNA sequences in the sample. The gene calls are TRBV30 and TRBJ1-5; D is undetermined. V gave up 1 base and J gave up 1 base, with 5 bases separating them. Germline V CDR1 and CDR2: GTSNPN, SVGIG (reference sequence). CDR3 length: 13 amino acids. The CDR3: CAWSAGSNQPQHF. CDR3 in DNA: TGTGCCTGGAGTGCGGGCAGCAATCAGCCCCAGCATTTT.

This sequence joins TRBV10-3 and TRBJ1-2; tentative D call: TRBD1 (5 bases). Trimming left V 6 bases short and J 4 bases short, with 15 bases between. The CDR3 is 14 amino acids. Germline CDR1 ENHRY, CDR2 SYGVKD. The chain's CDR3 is CAIRDAVDSYGYTF. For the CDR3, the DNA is TGTGCCATCAGGGACGCCGTCGACAGCTATGGCTACACCTTC.

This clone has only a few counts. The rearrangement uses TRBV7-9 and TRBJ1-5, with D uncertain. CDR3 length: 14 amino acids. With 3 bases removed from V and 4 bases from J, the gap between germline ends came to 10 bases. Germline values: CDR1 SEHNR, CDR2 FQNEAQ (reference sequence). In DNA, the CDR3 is TGTGCCAGCAGCTTGGGGATGAAGAATCAGCCCCAGCATTTT. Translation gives CASSLGMKNQPQHF.

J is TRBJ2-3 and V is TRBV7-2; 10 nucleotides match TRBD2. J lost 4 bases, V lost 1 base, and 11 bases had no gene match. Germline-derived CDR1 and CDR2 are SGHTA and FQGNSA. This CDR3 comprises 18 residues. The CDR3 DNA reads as TGTGCCAGCAGCTTAGTTTATAGCGGGGGGTCGGCGGCAGATACGCAGTATTTT. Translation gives CASSLVYSGGSAADTQYF.

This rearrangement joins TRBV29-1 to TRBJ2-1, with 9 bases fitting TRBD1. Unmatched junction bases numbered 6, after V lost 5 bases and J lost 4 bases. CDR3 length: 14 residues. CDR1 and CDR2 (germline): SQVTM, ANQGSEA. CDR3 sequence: CSVPDRGGYNEQFF. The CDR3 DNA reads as TGCAGCGTTCCTGACAGGGGGGGTTACAATGAGCAGTTCTTC.

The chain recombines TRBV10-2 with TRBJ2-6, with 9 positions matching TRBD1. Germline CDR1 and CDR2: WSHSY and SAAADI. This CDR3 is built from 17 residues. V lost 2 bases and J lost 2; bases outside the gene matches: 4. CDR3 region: CASSEGTGKPGANVLTF. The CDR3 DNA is TGCGCCAGCAGTGAGGGGACAGGGAAGCCTGGGGCCAACGTCCTGACTTTC.

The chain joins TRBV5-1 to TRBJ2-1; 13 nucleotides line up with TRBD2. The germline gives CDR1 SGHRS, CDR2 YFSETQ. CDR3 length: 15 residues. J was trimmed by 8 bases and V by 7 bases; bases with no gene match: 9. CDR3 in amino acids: CASRGLAGVGDEQFF. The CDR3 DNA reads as TGCGCCAGCCGAGGACTAGCGGGAGTTGGCGATGAGCAGTTCTTC.

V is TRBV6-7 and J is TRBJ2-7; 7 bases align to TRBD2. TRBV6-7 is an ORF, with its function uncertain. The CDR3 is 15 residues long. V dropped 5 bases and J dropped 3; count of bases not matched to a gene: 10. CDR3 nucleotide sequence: TGTGCCAGCAGTACCTCCAGGGACTACTTCTACGAGCAGTACTTC. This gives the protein CASSTSRDYFYEQYF.